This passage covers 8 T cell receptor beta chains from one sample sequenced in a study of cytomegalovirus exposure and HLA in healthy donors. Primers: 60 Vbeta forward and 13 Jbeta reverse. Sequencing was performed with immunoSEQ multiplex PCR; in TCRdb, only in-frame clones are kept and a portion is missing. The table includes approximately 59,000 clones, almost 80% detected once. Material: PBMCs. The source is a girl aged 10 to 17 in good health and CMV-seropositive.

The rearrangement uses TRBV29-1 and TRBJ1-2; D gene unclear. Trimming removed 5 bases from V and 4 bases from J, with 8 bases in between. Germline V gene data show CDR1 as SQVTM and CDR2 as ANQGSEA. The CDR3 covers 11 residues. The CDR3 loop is CSVMTAYGYTF. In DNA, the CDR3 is TGCAGCGTTATGACTGCCTATGGCTACACCTTC.

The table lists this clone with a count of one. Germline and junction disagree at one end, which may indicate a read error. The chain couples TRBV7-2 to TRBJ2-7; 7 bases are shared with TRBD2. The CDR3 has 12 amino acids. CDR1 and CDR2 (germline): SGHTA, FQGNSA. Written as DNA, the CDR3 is TGTGCCAGCAGCTTAAATGGACTAGGGGCCAACTTC. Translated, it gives CASSLNGLGANF.

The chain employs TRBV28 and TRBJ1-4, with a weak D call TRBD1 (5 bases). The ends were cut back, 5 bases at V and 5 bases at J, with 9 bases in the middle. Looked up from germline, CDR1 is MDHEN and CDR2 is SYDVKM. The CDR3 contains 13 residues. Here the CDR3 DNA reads TGTGCCAGCAGTAGTCCAGGGAATGAAAAACTGTTTTTT. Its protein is CASSSPGNEKLFF.

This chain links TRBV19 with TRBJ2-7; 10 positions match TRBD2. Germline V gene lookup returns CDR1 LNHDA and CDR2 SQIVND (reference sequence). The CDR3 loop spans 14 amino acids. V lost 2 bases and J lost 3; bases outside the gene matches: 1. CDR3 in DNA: TGTGCCAGTAGTATAAGCGGGGGGGTCTACGAGCAGTACTTC. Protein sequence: CASSISGGVYEQYF.

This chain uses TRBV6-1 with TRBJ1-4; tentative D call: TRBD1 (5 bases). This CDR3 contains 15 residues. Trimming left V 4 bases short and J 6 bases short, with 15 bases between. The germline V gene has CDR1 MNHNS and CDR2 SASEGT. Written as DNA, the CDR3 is TGTGCCAGCAGTGCATCAGGTGGGGGGGATGAAAAACTGTTTTTT. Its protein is CASSASGGGDEKLFF.

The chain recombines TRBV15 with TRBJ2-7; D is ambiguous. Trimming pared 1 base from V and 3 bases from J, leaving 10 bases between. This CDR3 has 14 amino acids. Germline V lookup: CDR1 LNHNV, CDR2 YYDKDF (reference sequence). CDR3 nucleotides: TGTGCCACCAGCAGAGCCGCTGAGAGCTACGAGCAGTACTTC. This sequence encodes CATSRAAESYEQYF.

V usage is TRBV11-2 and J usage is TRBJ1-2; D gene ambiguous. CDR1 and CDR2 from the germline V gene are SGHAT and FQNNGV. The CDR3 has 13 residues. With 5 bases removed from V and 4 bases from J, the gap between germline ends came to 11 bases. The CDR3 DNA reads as TGTGCCAGCAGCCCGTCACACAGCTATGGCTACACCTTC. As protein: CASSPSHSYGYTF.

In DNA, the CDR3 is TGTGCCAGCAGTTTAGGACAGGGCCAGGAAAAACTGTTTTTT. Encoded protein: CASSLGQGQEKLFF. This chain joins TRBV28 and TRBJ1-4, with 8 bases aligning to TRBD1. The CDR3 contains 14 residues. The V and J ends lost 2 bases and 8 bases, in that order; junction bases with no gene match: 4. CDR1 and CDR2 from the germline V gene are MDHEN and SYDVKM.